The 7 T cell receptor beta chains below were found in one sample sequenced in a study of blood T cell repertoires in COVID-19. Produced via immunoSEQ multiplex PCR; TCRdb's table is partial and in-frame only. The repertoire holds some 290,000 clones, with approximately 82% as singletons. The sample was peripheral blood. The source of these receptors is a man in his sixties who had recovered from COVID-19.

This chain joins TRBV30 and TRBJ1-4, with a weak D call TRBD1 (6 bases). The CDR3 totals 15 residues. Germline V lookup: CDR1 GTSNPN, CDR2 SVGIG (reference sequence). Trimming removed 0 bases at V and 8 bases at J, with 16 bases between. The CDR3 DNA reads TGTGCCTGGAGTGTGGAAACAGGGTTGACCGAAAAACTGTTTTTT. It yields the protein CAWSVETGLTEKLFF.

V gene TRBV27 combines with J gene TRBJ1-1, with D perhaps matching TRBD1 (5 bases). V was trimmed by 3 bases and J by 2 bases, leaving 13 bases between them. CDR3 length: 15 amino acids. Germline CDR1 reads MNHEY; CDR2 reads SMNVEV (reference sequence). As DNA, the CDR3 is TGTGCCAGCAGTTTTCAGGGAAAGGCAAACACTGAAGCTTTCTTT. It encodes CASSFQGKANTEAFF.

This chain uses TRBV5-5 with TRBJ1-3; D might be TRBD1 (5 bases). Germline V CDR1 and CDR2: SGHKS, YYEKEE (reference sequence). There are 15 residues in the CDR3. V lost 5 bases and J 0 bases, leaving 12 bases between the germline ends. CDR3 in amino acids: CASRRGDFSGNTIYF. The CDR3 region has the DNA TGTGCCAGCAGACGCGGGGACTTCTCTGGAAACACCATATATTTT.

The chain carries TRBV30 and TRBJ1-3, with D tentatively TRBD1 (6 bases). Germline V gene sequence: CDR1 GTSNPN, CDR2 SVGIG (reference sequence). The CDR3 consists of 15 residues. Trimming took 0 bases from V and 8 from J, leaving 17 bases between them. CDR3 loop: CAWSVSGGALYTIYF. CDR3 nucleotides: TGTGCCTGGAGTGTATCGGGGGGCGCATTATACACCATATATTTT.

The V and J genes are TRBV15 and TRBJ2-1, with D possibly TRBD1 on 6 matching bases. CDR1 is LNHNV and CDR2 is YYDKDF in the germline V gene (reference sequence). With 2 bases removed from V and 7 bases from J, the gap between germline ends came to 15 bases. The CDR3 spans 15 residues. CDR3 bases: TGTGCCACCAGCAGATCCCCACAGGGTTGGAATGAGCAGTTCTTC. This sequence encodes CATSRSPQGWNEQFF.

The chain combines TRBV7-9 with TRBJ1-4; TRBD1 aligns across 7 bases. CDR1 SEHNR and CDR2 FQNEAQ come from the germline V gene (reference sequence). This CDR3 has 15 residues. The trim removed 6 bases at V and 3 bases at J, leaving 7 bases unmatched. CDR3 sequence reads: CASRRRDSPNEKLFF. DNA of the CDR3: TGTGCCAGCAGACGCCGGGACAGCCCTAATGAAAAACTGTTTTTT.

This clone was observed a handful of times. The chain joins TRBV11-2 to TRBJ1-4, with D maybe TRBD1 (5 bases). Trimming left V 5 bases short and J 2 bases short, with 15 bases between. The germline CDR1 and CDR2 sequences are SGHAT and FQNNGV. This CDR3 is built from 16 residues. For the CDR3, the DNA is TGTGCCAGCAGCATACCTGGCGGGGGTACTAATGAAAAACTGTTTTTT. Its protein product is CASSIPGGGTNEKLFF.